This record covers a single TCR beta chain. Its binding antigen is unknown. Qualities for individual bases were not recorded, and no much larger clone is one base off. The CDR3 regions of human TCRbeta chains were subjected to immunosequencing. Turning to the authors' computational methods: Repertoire TCRs were matched against a reference library of SARS-CoV-2-specific TCRs generated with the MIRA antigen-specificity platform. Breadth was defined as the fraction of unique TCRs that were SARS-CoV-2-associated. Depth was defined as the fraction of total T cells that were SARS-CoV-2-associated. Each spike-specific TCR was assigned to its reactive spike region and to a CD4 or CD8 class using the MIRA data. Log10-transformed breadth and depth values were compared by one-way ANOVA with Sidak's multiple comparisons tests. TCRdb limited this immuneACCESS table to in-frame rearrangements with V and J called. A share of clones is missing; checked studies link under half to unresolved V genes, and the rest is unexplained. V and J calls and clone size follow that table, whereas D and trimming were derived from the DNA. In this sample the table shows 180,000 or so clones, nearly 95% of which occur a single time. The ten largest clones add up to around 1.9% of the sample.

The data belong to a study of T cell responses to AZD1222 COVID-19 vaccine (dated by TCRdb to 2020 to 2023). A note on the overall study: TCR sequencing was performed for 230 to 250 trial participants, of whom approximately 200 were given two doses of AZD1222 and about 25 were given two doses of MenACWY control vaccine. Trial participants were enrolled by age into subgroups of 18-55, 56-69 and 70-plus years, and around 150, 28 and 57 TCR-sequenced participants, respectively, were included in these subgroups.

The sample's time point label, in plain terms: about 28 days (+/-7) after the second vaccine dose. Because spike-specific TCR depth and breadth did not differ between the two schedules, AZD1222 recipients who got a second dose at roughly 4 weeks were pooled with those who got a second dose at roughly 12 weeks. Samples from vaccinated people were obtained from the UK trials COV001 and COV002, which included a single-blind randomized controlled phase 2/3 trial of AZD1222 (ChAdOx1 nCoV-19) in healthy adults. Trial participant PBMC samples were collected at day 0 and day 28 after the second dose for TCRbeta chain sequencing. General conclusions and limits of the study: In the small 56-69-year group, the increase in depth fell short of significance, most likely because of low power. Most participants were white British and females outnumbered males, and the authors suggested that clonal diversity may have been underestimated. Because no samples from the day 14 peak response were available, repertoires could be characterized only after the peak T cell response. The whole spike protein was spanned by vaccine-associated CD4 TCRs, and dominant responses were seen in regions 160-218 and 743-854. Conclusions about previously exposed vaccinees were limited because only 6 or 7 AZD1222 recipients were SARS-CoV-2 seropositive at baseline. After two AZD1222 doses, both the breadth and the depth of spike-specific TCRs were significantly higher than at day 0 and than in MenACWY recipients. Reportedly, close to half of the unique spike-specific TCRs recognized epitopes lying outside the regions that are mutated in the B.1.351 and B.1.1.7 variants.

This sequence originates from an adult who received the AZD1222 COVID-19 vaccine. Sequencing used peripheral blood, obtained 28 days after the second AZD1222 dose.

The DNA is TGTGCCACCAGCAGAGATCGGGGCTCTGGGGCCAACGTCCTGACTTTC. It translates to CATSRDRGSGANVLTF. The sequence joins TRBV15 to TRBJ2-6; TRBD2 is perhaps the D gene, given 5 matching bases. The CDR3 runs 16 amino acids, cysteine and phenylalanine included. Only CDR3 DNA remains: 48 bases, in frame from the first base. According to the germline V gene (reference sequence), CDR1 reads LNHNV and CDR2 reads YYDKDF. A distance of 6 bases separates the germline ends of V and J, which lose 0 bases and 0 bases respectively.